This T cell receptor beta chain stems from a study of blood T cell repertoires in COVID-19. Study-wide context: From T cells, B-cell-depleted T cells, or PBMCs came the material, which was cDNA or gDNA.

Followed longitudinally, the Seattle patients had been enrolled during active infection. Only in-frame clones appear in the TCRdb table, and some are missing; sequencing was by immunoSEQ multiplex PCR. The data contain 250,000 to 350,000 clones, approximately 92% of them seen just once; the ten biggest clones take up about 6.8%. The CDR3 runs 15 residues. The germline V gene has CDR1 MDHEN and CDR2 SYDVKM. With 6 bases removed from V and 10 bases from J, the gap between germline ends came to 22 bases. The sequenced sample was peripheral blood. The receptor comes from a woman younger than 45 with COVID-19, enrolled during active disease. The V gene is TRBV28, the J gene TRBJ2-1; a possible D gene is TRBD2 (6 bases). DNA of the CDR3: TGTGCCAGCAGCCCCGGGACTCATCAATGGGGGGAGCAGTTCTTC. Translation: CASSPGTHQWGEQFF.